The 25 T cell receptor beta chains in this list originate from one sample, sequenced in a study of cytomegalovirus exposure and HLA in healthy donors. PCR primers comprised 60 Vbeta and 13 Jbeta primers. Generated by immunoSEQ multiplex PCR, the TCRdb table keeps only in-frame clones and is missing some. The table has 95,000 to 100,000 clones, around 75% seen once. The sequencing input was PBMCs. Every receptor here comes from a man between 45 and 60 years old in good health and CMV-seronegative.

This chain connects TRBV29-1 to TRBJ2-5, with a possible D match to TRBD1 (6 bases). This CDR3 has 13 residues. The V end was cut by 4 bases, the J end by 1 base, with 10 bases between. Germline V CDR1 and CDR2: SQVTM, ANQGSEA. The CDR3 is CSVVGGIQETQYF. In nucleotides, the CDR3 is TGCAGCGTTGTAGGGGGAATCCAAGAGACCCAGTACTTC.

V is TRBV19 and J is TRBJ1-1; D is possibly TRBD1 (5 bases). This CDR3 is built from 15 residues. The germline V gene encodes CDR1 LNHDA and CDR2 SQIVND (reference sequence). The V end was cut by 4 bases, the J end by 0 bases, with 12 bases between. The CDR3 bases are TGTGCCAGTAGTAGGGATGGGACTATGAACACTGAAGCTTTCTTT. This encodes CASSRDGTMNTEAFF.

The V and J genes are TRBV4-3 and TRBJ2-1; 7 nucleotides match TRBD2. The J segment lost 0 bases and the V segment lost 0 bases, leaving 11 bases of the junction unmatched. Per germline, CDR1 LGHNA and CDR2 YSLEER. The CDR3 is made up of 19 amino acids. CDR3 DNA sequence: TGCGCCAGCAGCCAAGATCACCCGTACTTAGCGGGCTCCTACAATGAGCAGTTCTTC. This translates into CASSQDHPYLAGSYNEQFF.

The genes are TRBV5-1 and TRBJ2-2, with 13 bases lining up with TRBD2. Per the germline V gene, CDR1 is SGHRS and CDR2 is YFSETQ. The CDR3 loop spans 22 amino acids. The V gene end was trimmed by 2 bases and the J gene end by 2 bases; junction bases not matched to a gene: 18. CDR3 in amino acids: CASSFGTGTSGITRNNTGELFF. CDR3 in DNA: TGCGCCAGCAGCTTCGGTACCGGGACTAGCGGGATCACTCGGAATAACACCGGGGAGCTGTTTTTT.

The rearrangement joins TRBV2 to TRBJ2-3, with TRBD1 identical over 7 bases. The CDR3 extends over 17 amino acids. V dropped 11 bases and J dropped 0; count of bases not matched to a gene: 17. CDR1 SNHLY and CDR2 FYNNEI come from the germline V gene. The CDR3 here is CAASGGDPGQSTDTQYF. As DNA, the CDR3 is TGTGCCGCGTCTGGGGGAGATCCGGGACAGAGCACAGATACGCAGTATTTT.

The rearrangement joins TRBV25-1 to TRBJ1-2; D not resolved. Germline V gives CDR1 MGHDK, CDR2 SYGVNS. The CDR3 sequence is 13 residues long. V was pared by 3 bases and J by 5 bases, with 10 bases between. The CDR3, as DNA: TGTGCCAGCAGTGATGGACTGCGTTATGGCTACACCTTC. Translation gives CASSDGLRYGYTF.

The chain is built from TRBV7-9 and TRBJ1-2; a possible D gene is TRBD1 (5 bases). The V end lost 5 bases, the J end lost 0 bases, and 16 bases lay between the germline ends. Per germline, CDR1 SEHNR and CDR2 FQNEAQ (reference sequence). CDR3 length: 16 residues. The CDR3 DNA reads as TGTGCCAGCAGCCCCAGCGGGCAGGGAGCTAACTATGGCTACACCTTC. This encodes CASSPSGQGANYGYTF.

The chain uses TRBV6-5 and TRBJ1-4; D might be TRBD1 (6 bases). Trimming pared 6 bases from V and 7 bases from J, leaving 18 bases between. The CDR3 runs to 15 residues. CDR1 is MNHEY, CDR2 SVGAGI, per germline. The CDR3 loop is CASRDLGGAIEKLFF. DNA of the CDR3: TGTGCCAGCAGAGACCTCGGGGGGGCGATTGAAAAACTGTTTTTT.

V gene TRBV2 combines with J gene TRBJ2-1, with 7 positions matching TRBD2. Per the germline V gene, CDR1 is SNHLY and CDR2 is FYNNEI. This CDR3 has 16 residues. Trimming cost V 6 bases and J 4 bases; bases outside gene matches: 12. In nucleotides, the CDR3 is TGTGCCAGCAGGCGGGGACTACCCATCTGGTACAATGAGCAGTTCTTC. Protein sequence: CASRRGLPIWYNEQFF. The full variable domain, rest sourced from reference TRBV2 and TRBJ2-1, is EPEVTQTPSHQVTQMGQEVILRCVPISNHLYFYWYRQILGQKVEFLVSFYNNEISEKSEIFDDQFSVERPDGSNFTLKIRSTKLEDSAMYFCASRRGLPIWYNEQFFGPGTRLTVL.

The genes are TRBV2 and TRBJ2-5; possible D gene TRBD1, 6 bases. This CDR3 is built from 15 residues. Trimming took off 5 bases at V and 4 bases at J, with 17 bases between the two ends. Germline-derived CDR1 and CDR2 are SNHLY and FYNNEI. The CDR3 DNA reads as TGTGCCAGCAGTTCCATGGGGGCCGGAAGAGAGACCCAGTACTTC. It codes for CASSSMGAGRETQYF.

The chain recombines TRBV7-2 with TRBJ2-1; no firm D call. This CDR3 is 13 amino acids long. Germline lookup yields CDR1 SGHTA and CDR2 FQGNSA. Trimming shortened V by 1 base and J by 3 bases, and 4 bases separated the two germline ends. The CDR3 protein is CASSLGHYNEQFF. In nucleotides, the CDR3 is TGTGCCAGCAGCTTAGGACACTACAATGAGCAGTTCTTC. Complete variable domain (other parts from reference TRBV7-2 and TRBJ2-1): GAGVSQSPSNKVTEKGKDVELRCDPISGHTALYWYRQSLGQGLEFLIYFQGNSAPDKSGLPSDRFSAERTGGSVSTLTIQRTQQEDSAVYLCASSLGHYNEQFFGPGTRLTVL.

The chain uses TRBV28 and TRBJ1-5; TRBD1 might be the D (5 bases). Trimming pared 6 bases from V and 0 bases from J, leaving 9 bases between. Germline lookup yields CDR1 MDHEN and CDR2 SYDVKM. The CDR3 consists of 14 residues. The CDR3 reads CASRSRASNQPQHF. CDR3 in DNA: TGTGCCAGCAGGTCCAGGGCTAGCAATCAGCCCCAGCATTTT.

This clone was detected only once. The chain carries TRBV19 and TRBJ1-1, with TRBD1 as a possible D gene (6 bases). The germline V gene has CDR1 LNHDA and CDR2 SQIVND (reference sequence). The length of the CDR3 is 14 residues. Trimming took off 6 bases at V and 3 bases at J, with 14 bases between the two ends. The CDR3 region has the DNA TGTGCCAGTAGACTTACAGGGAGGGACACTGAAGCTTTCTTT. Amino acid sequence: CASRLTGRDTEAFF.

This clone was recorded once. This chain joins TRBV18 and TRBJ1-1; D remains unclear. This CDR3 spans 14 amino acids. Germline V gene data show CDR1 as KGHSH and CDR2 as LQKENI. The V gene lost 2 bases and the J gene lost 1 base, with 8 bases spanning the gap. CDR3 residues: CASSPYPRNTEAFF. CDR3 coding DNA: TGTGCCAGCTCACCATATCCTCGGAACACTGAAGCTTTCTTT.

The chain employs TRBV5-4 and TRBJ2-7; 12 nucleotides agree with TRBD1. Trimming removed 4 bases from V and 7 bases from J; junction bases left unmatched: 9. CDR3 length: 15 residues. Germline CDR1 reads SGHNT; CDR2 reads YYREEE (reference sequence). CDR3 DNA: TGTGCCAGCAGCCGGGGGGGGACAGGGGGCGATGAGCAGTACTTC. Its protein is CASSRGGTGGDEQYF.

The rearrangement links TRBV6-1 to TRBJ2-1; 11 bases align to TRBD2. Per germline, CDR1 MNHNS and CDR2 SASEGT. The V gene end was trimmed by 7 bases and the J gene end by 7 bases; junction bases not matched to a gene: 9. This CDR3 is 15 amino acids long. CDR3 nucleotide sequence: TGTGCCAGCAAAGCGACTAGCGGGAATGTTAATGAGCAGTTCTTC. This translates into CASKATSGNVNEQFF.

CDR3 sequence: CASSPGTYEQYF. For the CDR3, the DNA is TGTGCCAGCAGTCCCGGGACATACGAGCAGTACTTC. The J gene is TRBJ2-7, the V gene TRBV6-5, with a possible D match to TRBD1 (6 bases). Looked up from germline, CDR1 is MNHEY and CDR2 is SVGAGI. V lost 5 bases and J lost 4, with 9 bases in between. The CDR3 covers 12 residues.

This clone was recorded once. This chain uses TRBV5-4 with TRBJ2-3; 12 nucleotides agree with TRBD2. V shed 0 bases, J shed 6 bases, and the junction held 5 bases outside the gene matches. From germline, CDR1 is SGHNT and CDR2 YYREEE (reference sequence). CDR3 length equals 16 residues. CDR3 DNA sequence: TGTGCCAGCAGCTTGGCTAGCGGGAGGGGGGCCGATACGCAGTATTTT. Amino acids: CASSLASGRGADTQYF.

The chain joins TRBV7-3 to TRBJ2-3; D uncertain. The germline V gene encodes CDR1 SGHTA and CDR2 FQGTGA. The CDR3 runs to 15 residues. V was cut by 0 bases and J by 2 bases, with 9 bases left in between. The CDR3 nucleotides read TGTGCCAGCAGCTTAACAAGCCATCCCACAGATACGCAGTATTTT. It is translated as CASSLTSHPTDTQYF. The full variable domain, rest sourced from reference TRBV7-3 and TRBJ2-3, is GAGVSQTPSNKVTEKGKYVELRCDPISGHTALYWYRQSLGQGPEFLIYFQGTGAADDSGLPNDRFFAVRPEGSVSTLKIQRTERGDSAVYLCASSLTSHPTDTQYFGPGTRLTVL.

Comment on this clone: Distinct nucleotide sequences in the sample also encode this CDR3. Here the CDR3 reads CASSLDRGQPQHF. The CDR3 DNA follows: TGTGCCAGCAGCTTGGACAGGGGTCAGCCCCAGCATTTT. The rearrangement uses TRBV11-2 and TRBJ1-5; 9 bases align to TRBD1. The CDR3 runs to 13 residues. CDR1 is SGHAT, CDR2 FQNNGV, per germline. Germline trimming cut 3 bases from V and 6 bases from J; bases unmatched to any gene: 0.

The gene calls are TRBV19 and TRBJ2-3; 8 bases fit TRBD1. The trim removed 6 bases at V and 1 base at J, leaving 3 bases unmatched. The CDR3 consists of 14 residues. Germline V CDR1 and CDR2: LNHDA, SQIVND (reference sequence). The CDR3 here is CASRRGQGTDTQYF. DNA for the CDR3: TGTGCCAGTAGGAGGGGACAGGGCACAGATACGCAGTATTTT. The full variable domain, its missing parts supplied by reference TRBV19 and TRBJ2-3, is DGGITQSPKYLFRKEGQNVTLSCEQNLNHDAMYWYRQDPGQGLRLIYYSQIVNDFQKGDIAEGYSVSREKKESFPLTVTSAQKNPTAFYLCASRRGQGTDTQYFGPGTRLTVL.

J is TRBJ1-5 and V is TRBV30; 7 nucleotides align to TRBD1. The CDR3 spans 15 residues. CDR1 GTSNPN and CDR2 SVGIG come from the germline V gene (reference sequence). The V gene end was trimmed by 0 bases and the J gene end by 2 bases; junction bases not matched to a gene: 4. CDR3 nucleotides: TGTGCCTGGAGTGTCCCTACAGGGGGCAATCAGCCCCAGCATTTT. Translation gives CAWSVPTGGNQPQHF.

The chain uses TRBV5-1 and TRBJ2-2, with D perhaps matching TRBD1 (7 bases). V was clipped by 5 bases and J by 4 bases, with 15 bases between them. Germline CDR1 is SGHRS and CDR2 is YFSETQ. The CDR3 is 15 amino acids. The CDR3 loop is CASRSTGEVTGELFF. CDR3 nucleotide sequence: TGCGCCAGCAGATCTACAGGGGAGGTCACCGGGGAGCTGTTTTTT.

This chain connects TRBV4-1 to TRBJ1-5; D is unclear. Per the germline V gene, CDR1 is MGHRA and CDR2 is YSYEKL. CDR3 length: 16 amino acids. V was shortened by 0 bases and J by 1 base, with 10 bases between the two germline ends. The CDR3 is CASSQDLGLSNQPQHF. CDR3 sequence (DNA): TGCGCCAGCAGCCAAGATCTGGGCCTCAGCAATCAGCCCCAGCATTTT.

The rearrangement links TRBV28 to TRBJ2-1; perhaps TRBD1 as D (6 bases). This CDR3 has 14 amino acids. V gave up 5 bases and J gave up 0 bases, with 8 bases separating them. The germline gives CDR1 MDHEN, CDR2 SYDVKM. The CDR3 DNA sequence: TGTGCCAGCAGTCTCAGGGGCTCCTACAATGAGCAGTTCTTC. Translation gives CASSLRGSYNEQFF.